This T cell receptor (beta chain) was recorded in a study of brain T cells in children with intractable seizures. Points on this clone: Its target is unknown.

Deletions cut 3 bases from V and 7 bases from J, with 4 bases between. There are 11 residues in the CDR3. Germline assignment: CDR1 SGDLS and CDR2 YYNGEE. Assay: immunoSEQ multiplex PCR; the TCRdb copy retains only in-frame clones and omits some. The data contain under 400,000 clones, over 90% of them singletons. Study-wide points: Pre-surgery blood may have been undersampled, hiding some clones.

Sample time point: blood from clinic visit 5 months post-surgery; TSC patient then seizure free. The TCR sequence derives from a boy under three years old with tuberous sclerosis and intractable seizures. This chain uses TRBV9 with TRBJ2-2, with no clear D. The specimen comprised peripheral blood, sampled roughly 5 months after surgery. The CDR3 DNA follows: TGTGCCAGCAGCGGAGTCGGGGAGCTGTTTTTT. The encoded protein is CASSGVGELFF.